The clone carrying this T cell receptor beta chain was counted between two and nine times. In the original workflow: How many nucleated cells were present was estimated from reference gene primer amplification. Clones were sequenced by immunoSEQ multiplex PCR, and TCRdb holds only the in-frame ones, with some missing. D and trimming come from the DNA, and the V and J calls and clone size come from that table. Found here are over 200,000 clones, 85% to 90% of them singletons; the top ten hold around a sixth. The data derive from a study of blood T cell repertoires in COVID-19. Overall study context: Sample material is recorded as cDNA or gDNA derived from T cells, B-cell-depleted T cells, or PBMCs.

Donors were grouped by their self-reported clinical history. CDR1 is MGHDK and CDR2 is SYGVNS in the germline V gene. The V gene lost 3 bases and the J gene lost 3 bases, with 7 bases spanning the gap. The CDR3 runs 13 residues. J is TRBJ2-3 and V is TRBV25-1, with D possibly being TRBD1 (5 bases). The sequencing sample was made of PBMCs or T cells enriched from blood (not recorded which). The TCR sequence derives from a man aged 18 to 35 who had recovered from COVID-19. CDR3 sequence (DNA): TGTGCCAGCAGTGACGACAGAACAGATACGCAGTATTTT. As protein: CASSDDRTDTQYF.